What follows are 32 T cell receptor beta chains derived from one specimen sequenced in a study of response to subunit inactivated influenza vaccine (dated by TCRdb to 2016 to 2019). The receptor library was made with RT-PCR. TCRdb shows the sequencer as Illumina HiSeq 2500. TCRdb handled the public reads itself, with Q25 trimming in fastp and clone calling in MiXCR, and kept productive beta chains. For every CDR3 protein sequence, its rows merge into one entry that carries the most common genes and DNA. This sample holds about 500,000 distinct CDR3 sequences; under 8.5% were observed only once. 10% to 15% of the sample is held by the ten biggest clonotypes. The sequences come from PBMCs from blood, collected 23 months after vaccination. Source of these receptors: a man in his fifties or sixties who received an inactivated influenza vaccine. Donor details come from another sample of the same person, matched by shared clones.

In this sample, this clonotype turned up many times. CDR3 sequence reads: CASSPADRGSRANTEAFF. The CDR3 DNA is TGTGCCAGCAGTCCCGCCGACAGGGGCAGTCGGGCGAACACTGAAGCTTTCTTT. The genes are TRBV12-3 or TRBV12-4 and TRBJ1-1; 8 positions match TRBD1. Losses at the gene ends were 5 bases for V and 1 base for J; bases not matched to a gene: 15. The length of the CDR3 is 18 residues.

This clonotype was detected a few times. The V call is TRBV12-3 or TRBV12-4, the J call TRBJ1-1; D remains unclear. The length of the CDR3 is 15 residues. Trimming stripped 0 bases from V and 5 bases from J, with 13 bases between. CDR3 loop: CASSLALGVPTEAFF. The CDR3 nucleotides are TGTGCCAGCAGTTTAGCGCTCGGGGTTCCTACTGAAGCTTTCTTT.

V gene TRBV11-1 combines with J gene TRBJ2-1; a weak D match, TRBD2 (6 bases). The germline V gene encodes CDR1 SGHAT and CDR2 FQDESV (reference sequence). V dropped 5 bases and J dropped 2 bases, with 13 bases sitting between them. The CDR3 runs to 15 residues. CDR3 residues: CASSGGGPTYNEQFF. The CDR3 DNA sequence: TGTGCCAGCAGCGGTGGAGGGCCGACCTACAATGAGCAGTTCTTC.

The V call is TRBV20-1, the J call TRBJ2-3, with TRBD2 matching 8 bases. With 0 bases clipped from V and 6 bases from J, the junction kept 8 bases outside the gene matches. Germline V lookup: CDR1 DFQATT, CDR2 SNEGSKA (reference sequence). The CDR3 loop spans 15 amino acids. CDR3 bases: TGCAGTGCTAGAGATATAACTAGCGGTAGGGATACGCAGTATTTT. Translated: CSARDITSGRDTQYF.

V gene TRBV3-1 combines with J gene TRBJ2-7, with a weak D call TRBD2 (5 bases). This CDR3 comprises 12 residues. Per the germline V gene, CDR1 is LGHDT and CDR2 is YNNKEL (reference sequence). The V end lost 4 bases, the J end lost 6 bases, and 10 bases lay between the germline ends. The CDR3 sequence: CASSPSGGEQYF. The CDR3 nucleotides are TGTGCCAGCAGCCCCTCAGGAGGCGAGCAGTACTTC.

The chain combines TRBV6-1 with TRBJ2-6; D perhaps matches TRBD2 (5 bases). V lost 6 bases and J 0 bases, leaving 9 bases between the germline ends. Germline values: CDR1 MNHNS, CDR2 SASEGT. The CDR3 consists of 15 residues. The CDR3 region has the DNA TGTGCCAGCAGCCGCGGGTACTCTGGGGCCAACGTCCTGACTTTC. This codes for CASSRGYSGANVLTF.

The CDR3 loop reads CASSSRTSGPTGTQYF. In DNA, the CDR3 is TGTGCCAGCAGTTCCAGGACTAGCGGGCCGACCGGGACCCAGTACTTC. This chain joins TRBV28 and TRBJ2-5; the match to TRBD2 covers 11 bases. The CDR3 loop spans 16 amino acids. After removal of 4 bases from V and 7 bases from J, the junction contained 11 bases not matched to a gene. Per germline, CDR1 MDHEN and CDR2 SYDVKM.

Comments on this clonotype: A read error is possible here, since a much larger clone lies one base away. The chain recombines TRBV12-3 or TRBV12-4 with TRBJ2-6; TRBD1 aligns across 9 bases. The junction had 11 bases not matched to a gene; V was cut back by 8 bases and J by 0 bases. CDR3 length: 18 residues. DNA for the CDR3: TGTGCCAGCTGCCCAGGGACAGGGATCTACTCTGGGGCCAACGTCCTGACTTTC. Protein sequence: CASCPGTGIYSGANVLTF.

The V gene is TRBV6-5, the J gene TRBJ2-5; D is uncertain. Trimming removed 0 bases from V and 3 bases from J, with 14 bases in between. Germline V gene data show CDR1 as MNHEY and CDR2 as SVGAGI. This CDR3 is built from 16 residues. Here the CDR3 DNA reads TGTGCCAGCAGTTACTCCTGGAACACCGCCGAAGAGACCCAGTACTTC. Translating gives CASSYSWNTAEETQYF.

This clonotype was observed many times. The rearrangement uses TRBV6-2 or TRBV6-3 and TRBJ2-4, with TRBD1 matching 10 bases. CDR3 length equals 15 residues. Looked up from germline, CDR1 is MNHEY and CDR2 is SVGEGT. Germline trimming cut 6 bases from V and 3 bases from J; bases unmatched to any gene: 5. CDR3 region: CASSQTGGGKNIQYF. Written as DNA, the CDR3 is TGTGCCAGCAGCCAGACAGGGGGCGGCAAAAACATTCAGTACTTC.

This clonotype showed up just a few times. The genes are TRBV7-8 and TRBJ2-1, with 14 bases lining up with TRBD2. V shed 6 bases, J shed 4 bases, and the junction held 5 bases outside the gene matches. There are 16 residues in the CDR3. CDR1 SGHVS and CDR2 FQNEAQ come from the germline V gene. CDR3 protein: CASRQGLAGDYNEQFF. In DNA, the CDR3 is TGTGCCAGCAGGCAGGGACTAGCGGGAGATTACAATGAGCAGTTCTTC.

This clonotype showed up many times. The rearrangement uses TRBV29-1 and TRBJ1-2; D unclear. CDR3 length: 12 residues. Between the trimmed V and J ends, which lost 7 bases and 2 bases, there was a span of 11 bases. In germline, CDR1 is SQVTM, CDR2 ANQGSEA. As DNA, the CDR3 is TGCAGCGCTCACTCCAGCAACTATGGCTACACCTTC. Its translation: CSAHSSNYGYTF.

This rearrangement joins TRBV7-8 to TRBJ2-5; either TRBD1 or TRBD2 may supply D (7 bases each). With 8 bases removed from V and 1 base from J, the gap between germline ends came to 17 bases. From germline, CDR1 is SGHVS and CDR2 FQNEAQ. There are 15 residues in the CDR3. The CDR3 nucleotides read TGTGCCAGCGCAGGGGGGGCTTTGTTCCAAGAGACCCAGTACTTC. Amino acids: CASAGGALFQETQYF.

This clonotype has a count of ten or more. This chain connects TRBV2 to TRBJ1-6; D gene ambiguous. The CDR3 is 18 residues long. V gave up 4 bases and J gave up 1 base, with 17 bases separating them. CDR1 and CDR2 from the germline V gene are SNHLY and FYNNEI. For the CDR3, the DNA is TGTGCCAGCAGTGGCCCCGGCAGCCTGGCTTCCTATAATTCACCCCTCCACTTT. Amino acids: CASSGPGSLASYNSPLHF. Complete variable domain (other parts from reference TRBV2 and TRBJ1-6): EPEVTQTPSHQVTQMGQEVILRCVPISNHLYFYWYRQILGQKVEFLVSFYNNEISEKSEIFDDQFSVERPDGSNFTLKIRSTKLEDSAMYFCASSGPGSLASYNSPLHFGNGTRLTVT.

This clonotype was recorded at least ten times. The J gene is TRBJ2-7, the V gene TRBV12-3 or TRBV12-4; a weak D match, TRBD2 (5 bases). The CDR3 totals 17 residues. Trimming pared 2 bases from V and 5 bases from J, leaving 22 bases between. The CDR3 here is CASSLSGRPGSPNEQYF. CDR3 nucleotides: TGTGCCAGCAGTTTATCCGGCCGACCGGGGAGCCCCAACGAGCAGTACTTC.

The table lists this clonotype with a few counts. V gene TRBV5-1 combines with J gene TRBJ1-5; 10 bases line up with TRBD1. Trimming removed 4 bases from V and 8 bases from J; junction bases left unmatched: 6. This CDR3 is 14 amino acids long. Per germline, CDR1 SGHRS and CDR2 YFSETQ. The CDR3 spells CASSAGQGVEPQHF. CDR3 nucleotides: TGCGCCAGCAGCGCCGGACAGGGGGTTGAGCCCCAGCATTTT.

This clonotype appeared many times. The rearrangement joins TRBV5-1 to TRBJ2-7; D is tentatively TRBD1 or TRBD2 (5 bases each). Deletions cut 5 bases from V and 0 bases from J, with 12 bases between. Germline lookup yields CDR1 SGHRS and CDR2 YFSETQ. This CDR3 is 14 amino acids long. The CDR3 protein is CASSSGPNSYEQYF. The CDR3 coding sequence is TGCGCCAGCAGTTCGGGACCTAACTCCTACGAGCAGTACTTC.

Only a few counts were recorded for this clonotype. The chain uses TRBV2 and TRBJ2-6; no firm D call. CDR1 is SNHLY and CDR2 is FYNNEI in the germline V gene. This CDR3 is 16 amino acids long. The V end was cut by 1 base, the J end by 0 bases, with 7 bases between. The chain's CDR3 is CASSEDRYSGANVLTF. Written as DNA, the CDR3 is TGTGCCAGCAGTGAAGACCGGTACTCTGGGGCCAACGTCCTGACTTTC.

In this sample, this clonotype turned up many times. The chain is built from TRBV27 and TRBJ2-2; the D is unclear. The CDR3 totals 11 residues. The germline V gene encodes CDR1 MNHEY and CDR2 SMNVEV (reference sequence). Trimming removed 7 bases at V and 5 bases at J, with 5 bases between. CDR3 DNA sequence: TGTGCCAGCAAGTTGACCGGGGAGCTGTTTTTT. Amino acid sequence: CASKLTGELFF.

The sample holds many counts of this clonotype. This rearrangement joins TRBV2 to TRBJ2-2, with D maybe TRBD1 (5 bases). The germline V gene encodes CDR1 SNHLY and CDR2 FYNNEI. The CDR3 consists of 15 residues. V shed 6 bases and J shed 4 bases, with 15 bases lying between them. The CDR3 nucleotides are TGTGCCAGCAGATGGGGCCTCAAACCCACCGGGGAGCTGTTTTTT. Amino acids: CASRWGLKPTGELFF.

This clonotype came up a few times. V is TRBV5-1 and J is TRBJ2-3; 12 bases map to TRBD1. The CDR3 is 14 residues long. V trimming: 7 bases; J trimming: 6 bases; junction bases outside the gene matches: 6. CDR1 SGHRS and CDR2 YFSETQ come from the germline V gene. Here the CDR3 reads CASVRDRGPDTQYF. As DNA, the CDR3 is TGCGCCAGCGTCCGGGACAGGGGGCCCGATACGCAGTATTTT.

This clonotype was seen repeatedly, ten times or more. V and J are TRBV28 and TRBJ1-4, with 7 bases lining up with TRBD1. Germline CDR1 is MDHEN and CDR2 is SYDVKM. The CDR3 length is 18 residues. V trimming: 5 bases; J trimming: 0 bases; junction bases outside the gene matches: 12. CDR3 nucleotides: TGTGCCAGCAGTGCTTTCGGCAGGGGGTATTCAACTAATGAAAAACTGTTTTTT. Translated: CASSAFGRGYSTNEKLFF.

The sample holds a few counts of this clonotype. The V and J genes are TRBV28 and TRBJ2-1; D gene uncertain. The CDR3 spans 13 residues. Germline V gives CDR1 MDHEN, CDR2 SYDVKM. The V and J ends lost 7 bases and 3 bases respectively, with 10 bases between them. The CDR3 nucleotides read TGTGCCAGCAATGAGGCCGGCTACAATGAGCAGTTCTTC. Amino acids: CASNEAGYNEQFF.

The chain has TRBV10-3 and TRBJ1-2; 8 bases line up with TRBD1. Trimming took 11 bases from V and 5 from J; bases not matched to a gene: 13. The CDR3 totals 14 residues. In germline, CDR1 is ENHRY, CDR2 SYGVKD. The CDR3 sequence is CALKPGQGDYGYTF. DNA for the CDR3: TGTGCCCTTAAGCCTGGACAGGGAGATTATGGCTACACCTTC.

The chain combines TRBV5-1 with TRBJ2-2; the D call may be TRBD1 or TRBD2 (6 bases each). CDR3 length: 13 residues. CDR1 SGHRS and CDR2 YFSETQ come from the germline V gene. V was pared by 4 bases and J by 3 bases, with 7 bases between. DNA for the CDR3: TGCGCCAGCAGCAGGGGGGACACCGGGGAGCTGTTTTTT. This sequence encodes CASSRGDTGELFF.

This clonotype was counted a few times. This chain connects TRBV20-1 to TRBJ2-1; 8 bases align to TRBD2. Germline assignment: CDR1 DFQATT and CDR2 SNEGSKA (reference sequence). J lost 8 bases, V lost 6 bases, and 15 bases had no gene match. The CDR3 totals 15 residues. CDR3 loop: CSATRTSGSIYEQFF. The CDR3 nucleotides are TGCAGTGCGACACGCACTAGCGGCTCTATCTATGAGCAGTTCTTC.

As regards this clonotype: Germline and junction disagree at one end, which may indicate a read error. This chain joins TRBV7-9 and TRBJ1-2; D call uncertain. This CDR3 comprises 16 residues. Germline V CDR1 and CDR2: SEHNR, FQNEAQ (reference sequence). The CDR3 nucleotides read TGTGCCAGCAGCTTAGTTTGGCAGCCTTCTAACTATGGCCACACCTTC. This gives the protein CASSLVWQPSNYGHTF. The variable domain in full, completed from reference TRBV7-9 and TRBJ1-2, reads DTGVSQNPRHKITKRGQNVTFRCDPISEHNRLYWYRQTLGQGPEFLTYFQNEAQLEKSRLLSDRFSAERPKGSFSTLEIQRTEQGDSAMYLCASSLVWQPSNYGHTFGSGTRLTVV.

This clonotype came up a few times. J is TRBJ2-7 and V is TRBV29-1; 7 bases match TRBD1. V was pared by 4 bases and J by 5 bases, with 2 bases of the junction left unmatched. Germline V CDR1 and CDR2: SQVTM, ANQGSEA. The CDR3 loop spans 11 amino acids. The CDR3 region has the DNA TGCAGCGTTGTGACAGGGAACGAGCAGTACTTC. It specifies CSVVTGNEQYF.

This clonotype has just a few counts. The J gene is TRBJ2-4, the V gene TRBV27; 9 nucleotides line up with TRBD1. V was pared by 6 bases and J by 0 bases, with 12 bases of the junction left unmatched. The CDR3 sequence is 18 residues long. Germline-derived CDR1 and CDR2 are MNHEY and SMNVEV (reference sequence). The CDR3: CASRPPGQGRVAKNIQYF. The CDR3 coding sequence is TGTGCCAGCAGACCCCCCGGACAGGGGAGAGTAGCCAAAAACATTCAGTACTTC.

The V and J genes are TRBV18 and TRBJ1-1; D may be TRBD1 (6 bases). CDR3 length: 16 residues. Germline CDR1 and CDR2: KGHSH and LQKENI. Trimming removed 3 bases from V and 0 bases from J, with 14 bases in between. This CDR3 reads CASSPGLRQVNTEAFF. The CDR3 DNA follows: TGTGCCAGCTCACCGGGACTCCGACAGGTGAACACTGAAGCTTTCTTT.

The V and J genes are TRBV5-1 and TRBJ2-1; perhaps TRBD2 as D (5 bases). From germline, CDR1 is SGHRS and CDR2 YFSETQ. The CDR3 contains 16 residues. The V end lost 0 bases, the J end lost 0 bases, and 10 bases lay between the germline ends. The DNA for the CDR3 is TGCGCCAGCAGCTTGGTACCAGCGGACTCCTACAATGAGCAGTTCTTC. Residues: CASSLVPADSYNEQFF.

This clonotype appeared a few times. CDR3 amino acids: CSARTGIPGNEQFF. CDR3 sequence (DNA): TGCAGTGCTAGAACCGGGATCCCTGGCAATGAGCAGTTCTTC. This rearrangement joins TRBV20-1 to TRBJ2-1; the D gene is possibly TRBD2 (5 bases). This CDR3 contains 14 residues. Germline CDR1 is DFQATT and CDR2 is SNEGSKA (reference sequence). V shed 2 bases and J shed 6 bases, with 14 bases lying between them.